This T cell receptor (beta chain) was documented in a study of post-analysis software for immune sequencing data. As for the study in general: Several disease courses (relapsing-remitting, secondary progressive and progressive-relapsing) of multiple sclerosis were included. Broader study findings: F-measure co-clustering was strong for batch-matched samples.

Unique molecular identifiers tagged the TCR beta cDNA libraries. TCRdb reprocessed the PCR reads via MiXCR and lists one record per CDR3 protein. The table shows about 160,000 distinct CDR3 sequences, with 30% to 45% occurring only once. The CDR3 covers 13 residues. The ends were cut back, 5 bases at V and 5 bases at J, with 12 bases in the middle. Germline CDR1 and CDR2: LNHNV and YYDKDF (reference sequence). This clonotype was picked up a small number of times. Its cognate antigen is unknown. The material was blood, obtained after autologous hematopoietic stem cell transplantation. The TCR was taken from a girl under 18 with multiple sclerosis. The J gene is TRBJ2-5, the V gene TRBV15; TRBD1 is a possible D gene (5 bases). CDR3 amino acids: CATSYSPGETQYF. Here the CDR3 DNA reads TGTGCCACCAGCTATTCCCCAGGGGAGACCCAGTACTTC.